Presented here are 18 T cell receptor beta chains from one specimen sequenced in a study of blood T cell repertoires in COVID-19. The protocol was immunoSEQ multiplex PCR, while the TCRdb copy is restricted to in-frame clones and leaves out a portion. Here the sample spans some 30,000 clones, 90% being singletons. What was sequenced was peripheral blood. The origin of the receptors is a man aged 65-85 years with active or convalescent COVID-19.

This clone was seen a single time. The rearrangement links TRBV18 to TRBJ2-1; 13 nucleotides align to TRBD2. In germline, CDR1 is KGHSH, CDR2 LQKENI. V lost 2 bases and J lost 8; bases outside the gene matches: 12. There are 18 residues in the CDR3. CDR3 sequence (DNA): TGTGCCAGCTCACCAACTAGCGGGGGGGCCGGTTCTCCGGATGAGCAGTTCTTC. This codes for CASSPTSGGAGSPDEQFF.

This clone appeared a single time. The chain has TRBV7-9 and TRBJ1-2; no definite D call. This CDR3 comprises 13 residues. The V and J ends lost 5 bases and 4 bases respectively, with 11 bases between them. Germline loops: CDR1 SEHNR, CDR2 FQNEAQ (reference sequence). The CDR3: CASSPEVPYGYTF. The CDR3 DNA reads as TGTGCCAGCAGCCCCGAGGTGCCCTATGGCTACACCTTC. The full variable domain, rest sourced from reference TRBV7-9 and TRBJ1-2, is DTGVSQNPRHKITKRGQNVTFRCDPISEHNRLYWYRQTLGQGPEFLTYFQNEAQLEKSRLLSDRFSAERPKGSFSTLEIQRTEQGDSAMYLCASSPEVPYGYTFGSGTRLTVV.

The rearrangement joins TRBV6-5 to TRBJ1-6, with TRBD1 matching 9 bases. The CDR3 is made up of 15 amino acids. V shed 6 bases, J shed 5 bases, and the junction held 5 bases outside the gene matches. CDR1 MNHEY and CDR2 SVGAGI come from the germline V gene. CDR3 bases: TGTGCCAGCAGAACAGGGGGCCTCGATAATTCACCCCTCCACTTT. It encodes CASRTGGLDNSPLHF.

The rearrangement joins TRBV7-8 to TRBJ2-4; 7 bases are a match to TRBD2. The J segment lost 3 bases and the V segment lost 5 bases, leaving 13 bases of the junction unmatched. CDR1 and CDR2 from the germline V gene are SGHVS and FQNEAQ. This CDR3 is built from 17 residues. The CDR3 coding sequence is TGTGCCAGCAGCCGAGCGGGAACAGGATCCAACAAAAACATTCAGTACTTC. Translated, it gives CASSRAGTGSNKNIQYF.

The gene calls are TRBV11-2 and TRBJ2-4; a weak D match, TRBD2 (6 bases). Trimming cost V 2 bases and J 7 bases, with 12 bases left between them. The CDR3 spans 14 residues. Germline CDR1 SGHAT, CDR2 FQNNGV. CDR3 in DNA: TGTGCCAGCAGCTTACGGCGGGGACTTAACATTCAGTACTTC. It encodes CASSLRRGLNIQYF. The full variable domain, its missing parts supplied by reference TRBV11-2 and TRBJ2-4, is EAGVAQSPRYKIIEKRQSVAFWCNPISGHATLYWYQQILGQGPKLLIQFQNNGVVDDSQLPKDRFSAERLKGVDSTLKIQPAKLEDSAVYLCASSLRRGLNIQYFGAGTRLSVL.

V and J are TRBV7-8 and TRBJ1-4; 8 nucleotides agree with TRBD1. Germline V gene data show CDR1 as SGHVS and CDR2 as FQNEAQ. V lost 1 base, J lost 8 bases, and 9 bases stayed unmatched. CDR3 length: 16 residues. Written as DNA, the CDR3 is TGTGCCAGCAGCTTAGGGTTTCCGGGACAGGACGAAAAACTGTTTTTT. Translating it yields CASSLGFPGQDEKLFF. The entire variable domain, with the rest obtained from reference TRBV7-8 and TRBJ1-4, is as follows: GAGVSQSPRYKVAKRGQDVALRCDPISGHVSLFWYQQALGQGPEFLTYFQNEAQLDKSGLPSDRFFAERPEGSVSTLKIQRTQQEDSAVYLCASSLGFPGQDEKLFFGSGTQLSVL.

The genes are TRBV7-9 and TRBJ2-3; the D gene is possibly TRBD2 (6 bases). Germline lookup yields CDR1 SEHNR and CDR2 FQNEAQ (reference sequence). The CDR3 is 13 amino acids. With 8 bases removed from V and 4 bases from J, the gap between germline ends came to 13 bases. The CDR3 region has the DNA TGTGCCAGCTCGAGGGCGGGGTCAGATACGCAGTATTTT. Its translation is CASSRAGSDTQYF.

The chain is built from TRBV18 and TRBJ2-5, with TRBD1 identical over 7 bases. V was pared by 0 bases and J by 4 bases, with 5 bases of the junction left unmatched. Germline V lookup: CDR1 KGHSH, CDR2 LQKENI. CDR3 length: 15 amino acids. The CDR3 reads CASSPPKGGAETQYF. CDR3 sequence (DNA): TGTGCCAGCTCACCACCTAAAGGGGGCGCAGAGACCCAGTACTTC.

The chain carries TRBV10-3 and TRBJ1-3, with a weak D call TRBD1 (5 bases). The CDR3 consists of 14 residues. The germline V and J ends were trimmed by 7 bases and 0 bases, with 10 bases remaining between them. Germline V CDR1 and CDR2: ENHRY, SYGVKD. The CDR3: CAITAGTSGNTIYF. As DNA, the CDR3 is TGTGCCATCACAGCGGGGACCTCTGGAAACACCATATATTTT.

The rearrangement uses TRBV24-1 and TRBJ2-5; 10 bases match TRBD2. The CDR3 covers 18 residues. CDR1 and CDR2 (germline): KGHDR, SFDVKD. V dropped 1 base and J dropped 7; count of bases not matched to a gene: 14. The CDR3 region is CATSDFTASGGASGTQYF. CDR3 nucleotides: TGTGCCACCAGTGATTTCACGGCTAGCGGGGGCGCCAGTGGGACCCAGTACTTC.

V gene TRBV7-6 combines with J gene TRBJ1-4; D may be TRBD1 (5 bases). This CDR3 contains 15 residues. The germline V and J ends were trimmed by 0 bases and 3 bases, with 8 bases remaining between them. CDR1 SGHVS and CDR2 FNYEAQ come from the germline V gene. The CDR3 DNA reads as TGTGCCAGCAGCTTAGCGGGGACTGCTAATGAAAAACTGTTTTTT. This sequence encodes CASSLAGTANEKLFF.

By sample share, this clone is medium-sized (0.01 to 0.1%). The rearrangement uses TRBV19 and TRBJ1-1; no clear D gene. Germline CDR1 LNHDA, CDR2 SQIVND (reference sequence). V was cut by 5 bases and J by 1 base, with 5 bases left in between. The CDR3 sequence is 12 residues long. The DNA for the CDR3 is TGTGCCAGTAGTTACGGGAACACTGAAGCTTTCTTT. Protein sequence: CASSYGNTEAFF.

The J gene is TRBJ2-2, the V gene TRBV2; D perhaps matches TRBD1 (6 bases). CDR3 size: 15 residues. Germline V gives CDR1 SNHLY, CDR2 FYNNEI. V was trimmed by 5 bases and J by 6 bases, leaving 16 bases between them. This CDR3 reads CASSRDTLSSGELFF. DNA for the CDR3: TGTGCCAGCAGTCGGGACACCTTGAGTTCCGGGGAGCTGTTTTTT.

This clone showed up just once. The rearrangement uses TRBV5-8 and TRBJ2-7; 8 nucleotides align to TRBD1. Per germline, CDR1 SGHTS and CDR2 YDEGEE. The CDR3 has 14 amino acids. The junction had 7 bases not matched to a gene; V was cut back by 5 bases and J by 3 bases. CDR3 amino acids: CASRTGTGYYEQYF. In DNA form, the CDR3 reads TGTGCCAGCAGAACCGGGACAGGATACTACGAGCAGTACTTC.

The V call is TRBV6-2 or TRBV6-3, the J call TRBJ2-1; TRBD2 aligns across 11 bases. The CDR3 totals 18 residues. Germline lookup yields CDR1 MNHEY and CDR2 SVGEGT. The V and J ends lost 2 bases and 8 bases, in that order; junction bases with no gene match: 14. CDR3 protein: CASSYPVPQTSGMYEQFF. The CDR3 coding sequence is TGTGCCAGCAGTTACCCTGTCCCCCAGACTAGCGGGATGTATGAGCAGTTCTTC.

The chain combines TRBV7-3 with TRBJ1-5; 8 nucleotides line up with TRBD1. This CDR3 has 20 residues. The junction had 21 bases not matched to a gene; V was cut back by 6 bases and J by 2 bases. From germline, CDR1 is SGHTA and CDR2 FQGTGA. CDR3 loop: CASRLGAFCRGQVGNQPQHF. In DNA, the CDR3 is TGTGCCAGCAGATTAGGAGCCTTCTGCAGGGGGCAGGTTGGCAATCAGCCCCAGCATTTT.

This CDR3 reads CASSQDFRDQQGTGYEQYF. The CDR3 bases are TGTGCCAGCAGCCAAGATTTTAGGGACCAACAGGGAACAGGCTACGAGCAGTACTTC. The genes are TRBV4-2 and TRBJ2-7, with TRBD1 as a possible D gene (6 bases). There are 19 residues in the CDR3. Germline CDR1 reads LGHNA; CDR2 reads YNFKEQ. V dropped 0 bases and J dropped 3 bases, with 24 bases sitting between them.

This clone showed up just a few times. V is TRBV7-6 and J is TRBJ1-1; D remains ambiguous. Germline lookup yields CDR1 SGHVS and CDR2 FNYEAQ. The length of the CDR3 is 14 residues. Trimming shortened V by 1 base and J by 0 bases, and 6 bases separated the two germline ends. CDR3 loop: CASSLGPLNTEAFF. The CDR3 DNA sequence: TGTGCCAGCAGCTTAGGGCCATTGAACACTGAAGCTTTCTTT.